The 10 T cell receptor beta chains given below trace back to one sample, sequenced in a study of blood T cell repertoires in COVID-19. Generated by immunoSEQ multiplex PCR, the TCRdb table keeps only in-frame clones and is missing some. The sample consists of 130,000 to 150,000 clones, roughly 85% of them appearing once. Sequencing used peripheral blood. The receptors were sampled from a woman aged 60-75 years with COVID-19, enrolled during active disease.

This clone was seen only a few times. The chain joins TRBV27 to TRBJ2-7; D possibly corresponds to TRBD1 (5 bases). The CDR3 totals 14 residues. The V end was cut by 0 bases, the J end by 5 bases, with 11 bases between. Germline-derived CDR1 and CDR2 are MNHEY and SMNVEV (reference sequence). DNA of the CDR3: TGTGCCAGCAGTTTATCGTTAGGGGTAGACGAGCAGTACTTC. This encodes CASSLSLGVDEQYF.

In its sample, this clone was seen once. The chain carries TRBV6-1 and TRBJ1-1; the D is unclear. This CDR3 spans 12 amino acids. Germline-derived CDR1 and CDR2 are MNHNS and SASEGT. Trimming took off 7 bases at V and 0 bases at J, with 6 bases between the two ends. The CDR3 DNA is TGTGCCAGCACCGAGGTGAACACTGAAGCTTTCTTT. Translation gives CASTEVNTEAFF.

The chain couples TRBV6-5 to TRBJ1-2; D possibly corresponds to TRBD1 (5 bases). CDR3 length: 14 amino acids. Trimming took 0 bases from V and 8 from J, leaving 13 bases between them. Looked up from germline, CDR1 is MNHEY and CDR2 is SVGAGI. The CDR3 is CASSYSMLRGGYTF. The CDR3 bases are TGTGCCAGCAGTTACTCGATGCTGCGGGGCGGCTACACCTTC.

This chain joins TRBV2 and TRBJ2-1; TRBD2 agrees at 12 bases. Trimming removed 9 bases from V and 8 bases from J; junction bases left unmatched: 11. The V gene's germline CDR1 is SNHLY and CDR2 FYNNEI. There are 15 residues in the CDR3. DNA for the CDR3: TGTGCCAGGACTAGCGGGGGAGCGATTTTCGATGAGCAGTTCTTC. Its translation is CARTSGGAIFDEQFF.

The chain uses TRBV18 and TRBJ1-4; the D gene is possibly TRBD1 (5 bases). This CDR3 has 16 amino acids. Trimming cost V 4 bases and J 8 bases, with 20 bases left between them. CDR1 is KGHSH, CDR2 LQKENI, per germline. CDR3 sequence reads: CASSRGGDGAGEKLFF. CDR3 DNA sequence: TGTGCCAGCTCACGTGGCGGCGATGGGGCTGGGGAAAAACTGTTTTTT. Based on the CDR3 plus reference TRBV18 and TRBJ1-4, the full variable domain is NAGVMQNPRHLVRRRGQEARLRCSPMKGHSHVYWYRQLPEEGLKFMVYLQKENIIDESGMPKERFSAEFPKEGPSILRIQQVVRGDSAAYFCASSRGGDGAGEKLFFGSGTQLSVL.

This chain uses TRBV30 with TRBJ2-7, with 7 bases fitting TRBD1. Trimming removed 6 bases from V and 3 bases from J; junction bases left unmatched: 11. The V gene's germline CDR1 is GTSNPN and CDR2 SVGIG (reference sequence). The CDR3 totals 14 residues. The CDR3 loop is CACLIRDSHYEQYF. Written as DNA, the CDR3 is TGTGCCTGTCTCATCCGGGACAGCCACTACGAGCAGTACTTC.

This clone occurred once. The J gene is TRBJ2-3, the V gene TRBV28, with 9 bases matching TRBD2. With V trimmed by 6 bases and J by 7 bases, 11 bases remained unmatched. The CDR3 is made up of 15 amino acids. CDR1 is MDHEN, CDR2 SYDVKM, per germline. The DNA of the CDR3 is TGTGCCAGCAGACCTTCTGGTAGCGGGGGTTATACGCAGTATTTT. Protein: CASRPSGSGGYTQYF. Variable domain in full (rest from reference TRBV28 and TRBJ2-3): DVKVTQSSRYLVKRTGEKVFLECVQDMDHENMFWYRQDPGLGLRLIYFSYDVKMKEKGDIPEGYSVSREKKERFSLILESASTNQTSMYLCASRPSGSGGYTQYFGPGTRLTVL.

This chain uses TRBV2 with TRBJ2-7, with a possible D match to TRBD1 (6 bases). V lost 8 bases, J lost 0 bases, and 11 bases lay in between. Germline V gene sequence: CDR1 SNHLY, CDR2 FYNNEI. The CDR3 is 13 amino acids. The chain's CDR3 is CASRVDSSYEQYF. In DNA, the CDR3 is TGTGCCAGCCGCGTGGACAGCTCCTACGAGCAGTACTTC.

This rearrangement joins TRBV5-1 to TRBJ1-4; the match to TRBD1 covers 7 bases. The germline V gene encodes CDR1 SGHRS and CDR2 YFSETQ. This CDR3 is 15 amino acids long. V was clipped by 5 bases and J by 0 bases; unmatched bases: 4. The DNA of the CDR3 is TGCGCCAGCAGAACCGGACAGGCAACTAATGAAAAACTGTTTTTT. Amino acids: CASRTGQATNEKLFF.

This clone has more than one count but fewer than ten. The chain recombines TRBV7-9 with TRBJ1-6; D not resolved. The CDR3 contains 13 residues. Germline V gene data show CDR1 as SEHNR and CDR2 as FQNEAQ (reference sequence). V shed 3 bases and J shed 6 bases, with 6 bases lying between them. The CDR3 region is CASSFATNSPLHF. The DNA of the CDR3 is TGTGCCAGCAGCTTCGCTACTAATTCACCCCTCCACTTT.